This TCR beta chain was sequenced in a study of beta chain features in type 1 diabetes. This clone has a handful of counts. As yet, its antigen is unknown. Via CD45RO/CCR7/CD25/CD127/CD95/CD27, cells of the CD4+ naive, central memory, regulatory and stem cell-like memory subsets were sorted. Purity above 95% was achieved in all sorted populations. With 3 bases removed from V and 10 bases from J, the gap between germline ends came to 16 bases. CDR1 SGHDN and CDR2 FVKESK come from the germline V gene. The CDR3 spans 15 residues. Whole-study results and caveats: Individuals with type 1 diabetes displayed fewer insertions and more deletions at VDJ junctions. There was a moderate but significant shortening of TCRB CDR3s in all four CD4+ subsets of Type 1 diabetes patients.

Sequencing targeted expressed TCRB transcripts, as all isolated RNA had been reverse transcribed. It was found that naive, central memory and regulatory T cell samples averaged about 3.57 million reads. Assay: immunoSEQ multiplex PCR; the TCRdb copy retains only in-frame clones and omits some. The sample has about 740,000 clones, roughly 13% seen once; the top ten hold approximately 0.021%. This chain joins TRBV14 and TRBJ1-6, with D maybe TRBD1 (6 bases). This sequence originates from a man younger than 35 with type 1 diabetes. Input material: naive CD4+ T cells from blood. Written as DNA, the CDR3 is TGTGCCAGCAGCCACGGTCCGGACAGCGGGTCACCCCTCCACTTT. It encodes CASSHGPDSGSPLHF.